This TCR beta chain comes out of a study of OX40 agonist ivuxolimab in advanced cancers. This table comes from immunoSEQ multiplex PCR, and its TCRdb copy is limited to in-frame clones, with some not included. The sample carries about 71,000 clones, around 82% recorded once. This CDR3 region has 14 residues. V dropped 6 bases and J dropped 2 bases, with 15 bases sitting between them. Germline V CDR1 and CDR2: SGHRS, YFSETQ. This TCR derives from an adult with an advanced solid tumor such as melanoma, head and neck, liver or kidney cancer. The chain uses TRBV5-1 and TRBJ2-7; D call uncertain. This specimen consisted of CD4+ or CD8+ T cells sorted from blood, obtained in a trial of the OX40 agonist ivuxolimab. CDR3 DNA sequence: TGCGCCAGCAAGAATGTGCCAGGAGCCTACGAGCAGTACTTC. Amino acids: CASKNVPGAYEQYF.